The entry below gives a single T cell receptor beta chain sequence along with its context. The CDR3 loop spans 16 amino acids. The V gene lost 5 bases and the J gene lost 0 bases, with 11 bases spanning the gap. Germline CDR1 reads SEHNR; CDR2 reads FQNEAQ (reference sequence). Assay: immunoSEQ multiplex PCR; the TCRdb copy retains only in-frame clones and omits some. The data contain 90,000 to 120,000 clones, more than 70% of them singletons. The sample originates from a study of blood T cell repertoires in COVID-19. Across the whole study: T cells, B-cell-depleted T cells, or PBMCs supplied cDNA or gDNA.

The sequence came from a man aged 35-49 years with active or convalescent COVID-19. What was sequenced was peripheral blood. The rearrangement uses TRBV7-9 and TRBJ2-6, with D perhaps TRBD2 (6 bases). CDR3 sequence (DNA): TGTGCCAGCAGCCCACGGGACTTCTCTGGGGCCAACGTCCTGACTTTC. Translating gives CASSPRDFSGANVLTF.